Listed here are 8 T cell receptor beta chains from one sample, sequenced in a study of T cells after posttransplantation cyclophosphamide. The assay was immunoSEQ multiplex PCR, and TCRdb's table has in-frame clones only and misses some. Among 12,000 to 15,000 clones, 76% were seen once, and the ten largest hold about 1.3%. Sequencing used memory CD4+ T cells sorted from PBMCs. The source of these receptors is a man aged 50-59 years.

The chain is built from TRBV30 and TRBJ1-3; no definite D call. Trimming took 2 bases from V and 4 from J, leaving 18 bases between them. The germline V gene encodes CDR1 GTSNPN and CDR2 SVGIG (reference sequence). The CDR3 spans 16 residues. The DNA of the CDR3 is TGTGCCTGGAGTTCACAGACCCGACCCGGCGGAAACACCATATATTTT. Translating it yields CAWSSQTRPGGNTIYF.

The V gene is TRBV18, the J gene TRBJ2-5; tentatively, D is TRBD2 (5 bases). The V and J ends lost 1 base and 8 bases respectively, with 20 bases between them. Germline lookup yields CDR1 KGHSH and CDR2 LQKENI. The CDR3 totals 16 residues. The CDR3 nucleotides are TGTGCCAGCTCACCACTCGGCCCCGGGAATCGCGGCACCCAGTACTTC. Its protein product is CASSPLGPGNRGTQYF.

The chain couples TRBV30 to TRBJ2-3; the D gene is possibly TRBD1 (6 bases). The CDR3 has 14 residues. Trimming removed 7 bases from V and 5 bases from J, with 19 bases in between. Germline V CDR1 and CDR2: GTSNPN, SVGIG (reference sequence). The CDR3 nucleotides read TGTGCCTCAACCCCCAGGGGTACTTTAGATACGCAGTATTTT. The encoded protein is CASTPRGTLDTQYF.

This sequence joins TRBV18 and TRBJ1-4; tentative D call: TRBD1 (6 bases). The germline CDR1 and CDR2 sequences are KGHSH and LQKENI. This CDR3 is built from 11 residues. Trimming shortened V by 1 base and J by 13 bases, and 7 bases separated the two germline ends. CDR3 DNA sequence: TGTGCCAGCTCACCACGGGACATACTGTTTTTT. This translates into CASSPRDILFF.

The chain employs TRBV18 and TRBJ1-2; D is possibly TRBD1 (6 bases). Trimming left V 3 bases short and J 8 bases short, with 16 bases between. Germline V gene sequence: CDR1 KGHSH, CDR2 LQKENI. CDR3 size: 14 residues. Written as DNA, the CDR3 is TGTGCCAGCTCACCCATTGGCTGGACAGCCGGCTACACCTTC. It specifies CASSPIGWTAGYTF.

The rearrangement links TRBV5-1 to TRBJ1-2; D not certain. Trimming took off 4 bases at V and 3 bases at J, with 16 bases between the two ends. The germline gives CDR1 SGHRS, CDR2 YFSETQ. This CDR3 comprises 15 residues. Here the CDR3 reads CASSPDLAAYYGYTF. For the CDR3, the DNA is TGCGCCAGCAGCCCTGACCTGGCGGCGTACTATGGCTACACCTTC.

This clone turned up a few times. This chain links TRBV7-2 with TRBJ1-1; D ambiguous. With 5 bases removed from V and 3 bases from J, the gap between germline ends came to 10 bases. The CDR3 consists of 13 residues. Germline-derived CDR1 and CDR2 are SGHTA and FQGNSA. CDR3 DNA: TGTGCCAGCAGCCTCGAACTTTACACTGAAGCTTTCTTT. This translates into CASSLELYTEAFF.

The J gene is TRBJ1-2, the V gene TRBV7-9; D not resolved. CDR1 and CDR2 (germline): SEHNR, FQNEAQ (reference sequence). The CDR3 extends over 12 amino acids. V shed 8 bases and J shed 4 bases, with 11 bases lying between them. The chain's CDR3 is CASRPWAYGYTF. In DNA form, the CDR3 reads TGTGCCAGCCGCCCCTGGGCCTATGGCTACACCTTC.